The rows below give T cell receptor beta chains drawn from one sample of a study of shared clonotypes between healthy human individuals. The table came from immunoSEQ multiplex PCR; TCRdb's copy has only in-frame clones and leaves some out. The data contain over 400,000 clones, over 75% of them seen just once; the ten biggest clones take up roughly 13%. The sequencing input was PBMCs. These receptors were taken from a woman aged 40 to 55 in good health. Some clones in this sample may be carry-over from other donors' samples. CDR3s leave out the opening cysteine and the closing phenylalanine or tryptophan. Clone size is shown for a subset of rows, as once, few, many or a class of expanded clone.

J,size,V,CDR3
TRBJ2-3,.,TRBV27,ASSPRLASSTDTQY
TRBJ2-7,.,TRBV4-1,ASRPIRDRSYEQY
TRBJ2-1,.,TRBV9,ASSLRGLAGRWEQF
TRBJ2-5,.,TRBV7-3,ASSLDSGETQY
TRBJ2-1,once,TRBV5-1,ASSLTWSEGKYEQF
TRBJ2-1,few,TRBV28,ASFRDNYNEQF
TRBJ2-2,.,TRBV30,AWSVNRNTGELF
TRBJ2-1,.,TRBV13,ASSYLARGYDEQF
TRBJ2-1,.,TRBV29-1,SGQAAEQF
TRBJ1-5,.,TRBV25-1,ASRDSNQPQH
TRBJ2-2,.,TRBV4-1,ASSQGGLAGVGTGELF
TRBJ2-7,.,TRBV19,ASSPPPGQEFNEQY
TRBJ2-5,.,TRBV2,ASRVKREGQTQY
TRBJ1-5,.,TRBV2,ASSDGQGAGEGQPQH
TRBJ2-3,.,TRBV2,ASSDPRGTSGSTDTQY
TRBJ2-3,.,TRBV25-1,ASSGGLAQFSSTDTQY